These T cell receptor beta chains were read from a single sample in a study of vaccination and CD4 T cells after COVID-19. The antigens for these receptors are not known. TCRdb re-called the PCR reads through MiXCR, storing one row per CDR3 protein. This sample has 12,000 or so distinct CDR3 sequences, with approximately 52% found just once. Sequencing was carried out using CD4+ T cells from blood, cultured in vitro. These TCRs come from a human donor who had recovered from COVID-19. Both conserved end residues are part of each CDR3. The order of the fields is J gene, D gene, clone size, V gene, CDR3 protein, CDR3 DNA. D genes are given only for firm matches. Some rows mark clone size as missing; the rest say once, few, many or name a class of expanded clone.

>TRBJ2-2|.|.|TRBV7-9
CASSLAAREGTGELFF
TGTGCCAGCAGCTTAGCCGCCCGAGAGGGCACCGGGGAGCTGTTTTTT
>TRBJ1-6|.|few|TRBV27
CASSFRGHLLVNSPLHF
TGTGCCAGCAGTTTTAGGGGACATCTGTTAGTAAATTCACCCCTCCACTTT
>TRBJ1-1|.|few|TRBV7-9
CASGILTLNTEAFF
TGTGCCAGCGGGATCCTAACCCTGAACACTGAAGCTTTCTTT
>TRBJ2-2|TRBD1|few|TRBV20-1
CSARPGTANTGELFF
TGCAGTGCTAGACCCGGGACAGCGAACACCGGGGAGCTGTTTTTT
>TRBJ1-4|.|.|TRBV3-1
CASSQDRGPKGKLFF
TGTGCCAGCAGCCAAGATCGGGGACCGAAGGGAAAACTGTTTTTT
>TRBJ1-1|.|.|TRBV3-1
CASSQGFEAFF
TGTGCCAGCAGCCAGGGATTTGAAGCTTTCTTT
>TRBJ1-1|TRBD1|few|TRBV30
CAWSPPDRVWNTEAFF
TGTGCCTGGAGCCCCCCCGACAGGGTATGGAACACTGAAGCTTTCTTT
>TRBJ2-1|.|.|TRBV7-9
CASSLEEGRYEQFF
TGTGCCAGCAGCTTAGAGGAGGGCCGGTATGAGCAGTTCTTC
>TRBJ1-5|.|.|TRBV10-3
CAISGTVNQPQHF
TGTGCCATCTCCGGCACAGTTAATCAGCCCCAGCATTTT
>TRBJ2-7|TRBD1|medium-sized|TRBV9
CASSLGTGGLYEQYF
TGTGCCAGCAGCCTTGGGACAGGGGGCCTCTACGAGCAGTACTTC
>TRBJ2-3|TRBD2|.|TRBV6-1
CASTPSGGAYTQYF
TGTGCCAGCACCCCAAGCGGGGGGGCGTATACGCAGTATTTT
>TRBJ1-2|.|few|TRBV19
CASSESDTLGGYTF
TGTGCCAGTAGTGAGTCGGACACCCTTGGGGGCTACACCTTC
>TRBJ1-5|TRBD1|.|TRBV2
CASSGTGHSNQPQHF
TGTGCCAGCAGCGGGACAGGGCATAGCAATCAGCCCCAGCATTTT
>TRBJ1-1|.|.|TRBV3-1
CASSQFGAEAFF
TGTGCCAGCAGCCAATTTGGGGCCGAGGCTTTCTTT
>TRBJ2-7|.|once|TRBV5-5
CASSSRQVASYEQYF
TGTGCCAGCAGCTCCCGACAGGTGGCATCCTACGAGCAGTACTTC
>TRBJ1-3|.|.|TRBV6-1
CASSVATVRAGNTIYF
TGTGCCAGCAGTGTGGCGACAGTCCGGGCTGGAAACACCATATATTTT
>TRBJ2-5|.|.|TRBV6-2/TRBV6-3
CASRLHRGTETQYF
TGTGCCAGCAGATTACATCGGGGGACCGAGACCCAGTACTTC
>TRBJ1-1|.|.|TRBV10-3
CATLGEGNTEAFF
TGTGCCACCCTAGGGGAGGGGAACACTGAAGCTTTCTTT
>TRBJ1-5|.|.|TRBV20-1
CSARPQGNSNQPQHF
TGCAGTGCTAGACCACAGGGAAATAGCAATCAGCCCCAGCATTTT
>TRBJ2-7|TRBD1|.|TRBV20-1
CSAYRTGGGEQYF
TGCAGTGCCTATAGGACAGGGGGAGGCGAGCAGTACTTC
>TRBJ1-5|TRBD1|.|TRBV30
CACNPGQGILGTEQPQHF
TGTGCCTGTAATCCGGGACAGGGGATTTTAGGAACGGAGCAGCCCCAGCATTTT
>TRBJ2-7|.|.|TRBV10-3
CAISAAGYEQYF
TGTGCCATCAGTGCGGCCGGTTACGAGCAGTACTTC
>TRBJ2-3|TRBD2|.|TRBV20-1
CSASGSAGRTDTQYF
TGCAGTGCTAGCGGATCAGCGGGGCGCACAGATACGCAGTATTTT
>TRBJ2-7|.|once|TRBV5-4
CASSLVSRGAYEQYF
TGTGCCAGCAGCTTGGTATCGCGGGGCGCATACGAGCAGTACTTC
>TRBJ1-5|TRBD1|few|TRBV29-1
CSAQLGTGLQPQHF
TGCAGCGCCCAGCTTGGGACAGGGCTTCAGCCCCAGCATTTT
>TRBJ2-3|.|few|TRBV20-1
CSARDSFGGTDTQYF
TGCAGTGCTCGGGACTCTTTTGGAGGCACAGATACGCAGTATTTT
>TRBJ2-3|.|.|TRBV30
CAFQQSTDTQYF
TGTGCCTTTCAACAGTCTACAGATACGCAGTATTTT
>TRBJ2-3|.|few|TRBV6-1
CASSPPRRSDTQYF
TGTGCCAGCAGTCCCCCACGACGATCAGATACGCAGTATTTT
>TRBJ1-3|.|.|TRBV5-6
CASSLGGNTIYF
TGTGCCAGCAGCCTAGGTGGAAACACCATATATTTT
>TRBJ1-1|TRBD1|.|TRBV12-3/TRBV12-4
CASSQGQVTEAFF
TGTGCCAGCAGTCAGGGACAGGTCACTGAAGCTTTCTTT
>TRBJ1-2|TRBD1|.|TRBV6-1
CASRFGQGTYGYTF
TGTGCCAGCAGATTCGGACAGGGGACCTATGGCTACACCTTC
>TRBJ2-7|TRBD1|.|TRBV6-1
CASSLQGARHEQYF
TGTGCCAGCAGTCTCCAGGGGGCGCGGCACGAGCAGTACTTC
>TRBJ2-1|.|.|TRBV6-1
CASRTNYNEQFF
TGTGCCAGCAGGACTAATTACAATGAGCAGTTCTTC
>TRBJ2-3|TRBD2|.|TRBV5-1
CASSPGGGPDTQYF
TGCGCCAGCAGCCCCGGGGGGGGGCCAGATACGCAGTATTTT
>TRBJ1-1|.|.|TRBV2
CASSGDLNTEAFF
TGTGCCAGCAGTGGGGACCTAAACACTGAAGCTTTCTTT
>TRBJ1-1|TRBD1|few|TRBV4-1
CASSSQYTGGVTEAFF
TGCGCCAGCAGCTCACAATATACAGGGGGGGTCACTGAAGCTTTCTTT
>TRBJ1-2|TRBD1|.|TRBV7-8
CASSLPGQGGYTF
TGTGCCAGCAGCTTACCAGGACAGGGTGGCTACACCTTC
>TRBJ1-5|.|.|TRBV6-4
CASSGEGSNQPQHF
TGTGCCAGCAGTGGGGAGGGAAGCAATCAGCCCCAGCATTTT
>TRBJ2-3|.|.|TRBV6-1
CASSLPFTDTQYF
TGTGCCAGCAGTCTCCCCTTCACAGATACGCAGTATTTT
>TRBJ2-6|.|.|TRBV15
CATSRVVGALYGANVLTF
TGTGCCACCAGCAGAGTAGTAGGTGCGCTTTATGGGGCCAACGTCCTGACTTTC
>TRBJ2-7|TRBD2|.|TRBV20-1
CSARDPGTTIPNYEQYF
TGCAGTGCTAGAGACCCCGGGACTACCATTCCGAACTACGAGCAGTACTTC
>TRBJ2-5|TRBD2|.|TRBV5-1
CASSFGGLAGGQETQYF
TGCGCCAGCAGCTTTGGTGGGCTAGCGGGGGGGCAAGAGACCCAGTACTTC